This TCR beta chain was retrieved from a study of blood T cell repertoires in COVID-19. Study-level information: Acute-phase and convalescent COVID-19 samples originated in the United States, Italy and Spain. The analysed material was cDNA or gDNA that came from T cells, B-cell-depleted T cells, or PBMCs.

This CDR3 has 14 residues. The germline gives CDR1 SGHRS, CDR2 YFSETQ. V lost 5 bases, J lost 7 bases, and 10 bases stayed unmatched. How the authors handled the data: Amplification from reference gene primers served as the basis for estimated nucleated cell counts. Libraries were prepared by immunoSEQ multiplex PCR; TCRdb keeps only in-frame clonotypes and omits some of them. The V and J calls and clone size come from that table; D and trimming were worked out from the DNA. The data contain 150,000 or so clones, about 83% of them singletons. The chain employs TRBV5-1 and TRBJ1-1, with TRBD1 identical over 8 bases. This TCR came from a human donor in a cohort sampled during active COVID-19. The sequenced sample consisted of peripheral blood. CDR3 amino acids: CASSYWTGLNEAFF. Here the CDR3 DNA reads TGCGCCAGCAGTTATTGGACAGGGTTGAATGAAGCTTTCTTT.